The 22 T cell receptor beta chains below come from one sample, sequenced in a study of vaccination and CD4 T cells after COVID-19. Sequence data for DNA of cultured CD4+ T cells were generated by the Oncomine TCR Beta short-read assay. Each CDR3 protein gets one entry after TCRdb re-called the PCR reads with MiXCR. The sample shows about 19,000 distinct CDR3 sequences, 40% to 55% of them seen only once. What these receptors recognize is not known. Treatment specified: roughly nine-day PBMC culture with coronavirus spike peptide pools or control peptides (ViraFEST assay). Here the sequenced sample was CD4+ T cells from blood, cultured in vitro, taken after SARS-CoV-2 vaccination. These receptors originate from a human donor who had recovered from COVID-19.

This clonotype is labeled medium-sized. The rearrangement joins TRBV7-2 to TRBJ2-2; 11 bases map to TRBD2. The V gene end was trimmed by 4 bases and the J gene end by 7 bases; junction bases not matched to a gene: 5. The CDR3 extends over 15 amino acids. Germline CDR1 and CDR2: SGHTA and FQGNSA. Written as DNA, the CDR3 is TGTGCCAGCAGCTCCGCGACTAGCGGGGTCGGGGAGCTGTTTTTT. It encodes CASSSATSGVGELFF. The complete variable domain, with remaining parts taken from reference TRBV7-2 and TRBJ2-2, reads GAGVSQSPSNKVTEKGKDVELRCDPISGHTALYWYRQSLGQGLEFLIYFQGNSAPDKSGLPSDRFSAERTGGSVSTLTIQRTQQEDSAVYLCASSSATSGVGELFFGEGSRLTVL.

The sample holds a few counts of this clonotype. This sequence joins TRBV7-2 and TRBJ2-3; no clear D gene. Germline V gene sequence: CDR1 SGHTA, CDR2 FQGNSA. V was clipped by 3 bases and J by 0 bases, with 10 bases between them. The CDR3 runs to 15 residues. CDR3 region: CASSFSGPSTDTQYF. DNA of the CDR3: TGTGCCAGCAGCTTTTCCGGACCGAGCACAGATACGCAGTATTTT.

V is TRBV10-3 and J is TRBJ1-2, with unresolved D. The CDR3 has 15 amino acids. V dropped 6 bases and J dropped 2 bases, with 16 bases sitting between them. Germline CDR1 reads ENHRY; CDR2 reads SYGVKD. The CDR3 loop is CAIRGEVQNNYGYTF. The CDR3 DNA reads as TGTGCCATCAGAGGCGAGGTCCAGAACAACTATGGCTACACCTTC.

This clonotype was seen a few times. The rearrangement uses TRBV2 and TRBJ2-3, with TRBD2 matching over 12 bases. CDR1 SNHLY and CDR2 FYNNEI come from the germline V gene. V was pared by 6 bases and J by 3 bases, with 1 base of the junction left unmatched. CDR3 length: 14 amino acids. The CDR3 nucleotides are TGTGCCAGCAGCGGACTAGCGGGGACAGATACGCAGTATTTT. Protein product: CASSGLAGTDTQYF.

This chain links TRBV20-1 with TRBJ1-5, with a weak D call TRBD1 (6 bases). Trimming removed 1 base at V and 0 bases at J, with 16 bases between. The CDR3 loop spans 17 amino acids. Germline V lookup: CDR1 DFQATT, CDR2 SNEGSKA (reference sequence). Here the CDR3 reads CSARVLATGHSNQPQHF. The DNA for the CDR3 is TGCAGTGCTAGAGTTCTCGCGACAGGACATAGCAATCAGCCCCAGCATTTT.

V and J are TRBV6-2 or TRBV6-3 and TRBJ1-2; 7 nucleotides agree with TRBD1. Germline V lookup: CDR1 MNHEY, CDR2 SVGEGT. J lost 5 bases, V lost 6 bases, and 12 bases had no gene match. The CDR3 sequence is 15 residues long. CDR3 region: CASSLTRGPRYGYTF. As DNA, the CDR3 is TGTGCCAGCAGCCTAACTAGGGGGCCTCGATATGGCTACACCTTC.

The V call is TRBV6-2 or TRBV6-3, the J call TRBJ2-7, with D maybe TRBD1 (6 bases). V was shortened by 5 bases and J by 7 bases, with 15 bases between the two germline ends. This CDR3 is built from 13 residues. Per germline, CDR1 MNHEY and CDR2 SVGEGT. In DNA, the CDR3 is TGTGCCAGCAGTCCAAAGGACAGAGCTGAGCAGTACTTC. Translating gives CASSPKDRAEQYF.

The gene calls are TRBV7-2 and TRBJ2-3; 7 bases fit TRBD2. The CDR3 totals 14 residues. J was trimmed by 3 bases and V by 5 bases; bases with no gene match: 5. Germline CDR1 is SGHTA and CDR2 is FQGNSA. The CDR3: CASSRTRTTDTQYF. The CDR3 coding sequence is TGTGCCAGCAGCCGGACTAGAACTACAGATACGCAGTATTTT. Combining the CDR3 with reference TRBV7-2 and TRBJ2-3 gives the whole variable domain GAGVSQSPSNKVTEKGKDVELRCDPISGHTALYWYRQSLGQGLEFLIYFQGNSAPDKSGLPSDRFSAERTGGSVSTLTIQRTQQEDSAVYLCASSRTRTTDTQYFGPGTRLTVL.

This clonotype was picked up a small number of times. The V call is TRBV7-2, the J call TRBJ1-5; D gene uncertain. This CDR3 is 13 amino acids long. Per germline, CDR1 SGHTA and CDR2 FQGNSA. V was trimmed by 6 bases and J by 5 bases, leaving 11 bases between them. CDR3 nucleotide sequence: TGTGCCAGCAGAAAAACCCAAGATCAGCCCCAGCATTTT. It encodes CASRKTQDQPQHF.

The V gene is TRBV30, the J gene TRBJ2-3; no clear D. Germline V CDR1 and CDR2: GTSNPN, SVGIG (reference sequence). V shed 2 bases and J shed 5 bases, with 5 bases lying between them. The CDR3 is made up of 11 amino acids. Here the CDR3 reads CAWSPKDTQYF. CDR3 sequence (DNA): TGTGCCTGGAGTCCTAAAGATACGCAGTATTTT.

This clonotype has just a few counts. This chain links TRBV7-9 with TRBJ1-2, with D maybe TRBD1 (6 bases). Germline CDR1 reads SEHNR; CDR2 reads FQNEAQ (reference sequence). Trimming shortened V by 4 bases and J by 4 bases, and 13 bases separated the two germline ends. The CDR3 runs 14 residues. This chain's CDR3 is CASSSSDRVYGYTF. The CDR3 DNA follows: TGTGCCAGCAGCTCCTCGGACAGAGTCTATGGCTACACCTTC.

The chain recombines TRBV7-9 with TRBJ2-3; D may be TRBD1 or TRBD2 (5 bases each). Germline CDR1 is SEHNR and CDR2 is FQNEAQ (reference sequence). The length of the CDR3 is 13 residues. Between the trimmed V and J ends, which lost 8 bases and 4 bases, there was a span of 13 bases. CDR3 nucleotide sequence: TGTGCCAGCGGCGGGCAGGGTTCAGATACGCAGTATTTT. Amino acids: CASGGQGSDTQYF.

This sequence joins TRBV7-2 and TRBJ2-7; 7 bases match TRBD2. The V and J ends lost 4 bases and 4 bases, in that order; junction bases with no gene match: 7. The CDR3 spans 14 residues. Germline values: CDR1 SGHTA, CDR2 FQGNSA. The CDR3 sequence is CASSSGGSFYEQYF. CDR3 coding DNA: TGTGCCAGCAGCTCGGGAGGCTCATTTTACGAGCAGTACTTC. Full variable domain (outside the CDR3, taken from reference TRBV7-2 and TRBJ2-7): GAGVSQSPSNKVTEKGKDVELRCDPISGHTALYWYRQSLGQGLEFLIYFQGNSAPDKSGLPSDRFSAERTGGSVSTLTIQRTQQEDSAVYLCASSSGGSFYEQYFGPGTRLTVT.

This clonotype was detected a few times. The chain employs TRBV19 and TRBJ1-6; TRBD1 agrees at 7 bases. The CDR3 length is 14 residues. Germline V CDR1 and CDR2: LNHDA, SQIVND (reference sequence). Trimming cost V 4 bases and J 6 bases; bases outside gene matches: 3. The CDR3 bases are TGTGCCAGTAGTACCCGGGACAGTAATTCACCCCTCCACTTT. This sequence encodes CASSTRDSNSPLHF.

The chain uses TRBV27 and TRBJ1-2; D ambiguous. With 2 bases removed from V and 0 bases from J, the gap between germline ends came to 7 bases. Germline V gene data show CDR1 as MNHEY and CDR2 as SMNVEV (reference sequence). The CDR3 extends over 14 amino acids. The CDR3 loop is CASSLNGPNYGYTF. The CDR3 region has the DNA TGTGCCAGCAGTTTAAACGGACCTAACTATGGCTACACCTTC.

CDR3 DNA: TGTGCCACCAGCCCCCCGGGGGCAGGGGGCCCGTTCTCTGAAGCTTTCTTT. Protein sequence: CATSPPGAGGPFSEAFF. The chain links TRBV15 to TRBJ1-1, with 8 bases matching TRBD1. Germline CDR1 LNHNV, CDR2 YYDKDF (reference sequence). Germline trimming cut 5 bases from V and 6 bases from J; bases unmatched to any gene: 17. The CDR3 length is 17 residues.

The rearrangement joins TRBV4-2 to TRBJ2-3; D possibly corresponds to TRBD2 (7 bases). The CDR3 is made up of 16 amino acids. V gave up 0 bases and J gave up 1 base, with 11 bases separating them. CDR1 and CDR2 from the germline V gene are LGHNA and YNFKEQ. DNA for the CDR3: TGTGCCAGCAGCCAAGATAGGGGGGGGGGCACAGATACGCAGTATTTT. It codes for CASSQDRGGGTDTQYF.

The V gene is TRBV4-1, the J gene TRBJ2-5; 7 positions agree with TRBD2. The length of the CDR3 is 15 residues. The V gene end was trimmed by 1 base and the J gene end by 1 base; junction bases not matched to a gene: 3. The V gene's germline CDR1 is MGHRA and CDR2 YSYEKL. The CDR3: CASSQVGRGQETQYF. The CDR3 DNA is TGCGCCAGCAGCCAAGTGGGGAGGGGCCAAGAGACCCAGTACTTC.

This clonotype has just one count. The chain uses TRBV7-6 and TRBJ2-3, with 9 bases fitting TRBD2. Germline values: CDR1 SGHVS, CDR2 FNYEAQ. V lost 4 bases and J lost 4; bases outside the gene matches: 3. This CDR3 contains 14 residues. CDR3: CASSYSGSADTQYF. CDR3 bases: TGTGCCAGCAGCTATAGCGGGAGCGCAGATACGCAGTATTTT.

The chain couples TRBV4-2 to TRBJ1-2; weak D call: TRBD1 (5 bases). The germline V gene has CDR1 LGHNA and CDR2 YNFKEQ. Trimming cost V 0 bases and J 6 bases, with 11 bases left between them. This CDR3 has 14 amino acids. As DNA, the CDR3 is TGTGCCAGCAGCCAAGATTCGGGACCTGATGGCTACACCTTC. Protein: CASSQDSGPDGYTF.

There are a few counts of this clonotype. The J gene is TRBJ2-7, the V gene TRBV19; D possibly corresponds to TRBD2 (6 bases). CDR3 length equals 13 residues. The germline V gene has CDR1 LNHDA and CDR2 SQIVND (reference sequence). V was shortened by 7 bases and J by 1 base, with 11 bases between the two germline ends. The CDR3 DNA follows: TGTGCCAGTAAAGCGACTAGGTCCTACGAGCAGTACTTC. It codes for CASKATRSYEQYF. The full variable domain, its missing parts supplied by reference TRBV19 and TRBJ2-7, is DGGITQSPKYLFRKEGQNVTLSCEQNLNHDAMYWYRQDPGQGLRLIYYSQIVNDFQKGDIAEGYSVSREKKESFPLTVTSAQKNPTAFYLCASKATRSYEQYFGPGTRLTVT.

The chain couples TRBV2 to TRBJ1-2; D is unresolved. V was pared by 4 bases and J by 0 bases, with 18 bases between. CDR1 is SNHLY, CDR2 FYNNEI, per germline. This CDR3 region has 17 residues. CDR3 DNA: TGTGCCAGCAGTGTAACCACGCAAGGGAACTCTAACTATGGCTACACCTTC. This codes for CASSVTTQGNSNYGYTF. Using reference TRBV2 and TRBJ1-2 for the parts outside the CDR3, the full variable domain is EPEVTQTPSHQVTQMGQEVILRCVPISNHLYFYWYRQILGQKVEFLVSFYNNEISEKSEIFDDQFSVERPDGSNFTLKIRSTKLEDSAMYFCASSVTTQGNSNYGYTFGSGTRLTVV.